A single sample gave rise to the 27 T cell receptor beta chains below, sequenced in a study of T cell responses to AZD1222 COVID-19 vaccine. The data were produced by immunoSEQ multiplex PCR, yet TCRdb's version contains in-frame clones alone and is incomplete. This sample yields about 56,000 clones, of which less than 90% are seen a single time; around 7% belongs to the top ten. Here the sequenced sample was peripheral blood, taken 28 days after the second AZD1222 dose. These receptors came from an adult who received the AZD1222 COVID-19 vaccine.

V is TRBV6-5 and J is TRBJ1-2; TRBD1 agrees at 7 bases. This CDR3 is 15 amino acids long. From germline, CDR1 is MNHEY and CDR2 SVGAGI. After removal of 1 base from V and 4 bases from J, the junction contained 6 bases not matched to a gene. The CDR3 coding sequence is TGTGCCAGCAGTTACTTGCCAGGGGGGGGCTATGGCTACACCTTC. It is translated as CASSYLPGGGYGYTF.

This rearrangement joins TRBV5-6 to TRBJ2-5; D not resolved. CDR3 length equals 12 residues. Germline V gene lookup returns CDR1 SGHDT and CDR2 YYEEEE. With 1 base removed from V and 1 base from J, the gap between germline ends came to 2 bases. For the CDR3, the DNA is TGTGCCAGCAGCTTGACCCAAGAGACCCAGTACTTC. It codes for CASSLTQETQYF.

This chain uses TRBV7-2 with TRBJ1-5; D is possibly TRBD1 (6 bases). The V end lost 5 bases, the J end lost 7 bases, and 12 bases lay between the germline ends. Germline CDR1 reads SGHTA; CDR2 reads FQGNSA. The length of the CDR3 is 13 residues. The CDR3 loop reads CASSAQGDQPQHF. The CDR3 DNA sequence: TGTGCCAGCAGCGCACAGGGTGACCAGCCCCAGCATTTT.

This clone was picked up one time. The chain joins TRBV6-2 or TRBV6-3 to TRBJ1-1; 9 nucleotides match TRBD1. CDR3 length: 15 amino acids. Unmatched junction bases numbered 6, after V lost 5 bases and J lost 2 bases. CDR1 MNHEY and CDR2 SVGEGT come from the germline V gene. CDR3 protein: CASSTPGQGNTEAFF. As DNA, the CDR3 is TGTGCCAGCAGTACACCGGGACAGGGAAACACTGAAGCTTTCTTT.

The DNA of the CDR3 is TGTGCCAGCAGCCTCGGGAGTAATGAAAAACTGTTTTTT. It translates to CASSLGSNEKLFF. V is TRBV11-3 and J is TRBJ1-4; D remains ambiguous. CDR1 is SGHNT, CDR2 YENEEA, per germline. V was cut by 5 bases and J by 4 bases, with 8 bases left in between. This CDR3 has 13 residues.

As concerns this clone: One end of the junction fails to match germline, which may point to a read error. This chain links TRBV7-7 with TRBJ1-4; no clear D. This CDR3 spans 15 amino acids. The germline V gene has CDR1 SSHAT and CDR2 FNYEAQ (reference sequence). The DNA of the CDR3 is TGTGCTAGCAGCTTAACTTTTGCAACTAATGAAAAACTGTTTTTT. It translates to CASSLTFATNEKLFF.

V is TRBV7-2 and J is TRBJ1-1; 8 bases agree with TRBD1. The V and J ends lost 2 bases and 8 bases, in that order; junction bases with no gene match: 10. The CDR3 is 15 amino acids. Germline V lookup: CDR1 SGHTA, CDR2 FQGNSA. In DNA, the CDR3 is TGTGCCAGCAGCTTAAATACCAGGGGGCATCCAGAAGCTTTCTTT. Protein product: CASSLNTRGHPEAFF.

CDR3 sequence (DNA): TGCGCCAGCAGCCAAGATACCGGGACAGGCCGCTACAATGAGCAGTTCTTC. Its protein product is CASSQDTGTGRYNEQFF. V is TRBV4-3 and J is TRBJ2-1; 8 bases map to TRBD1. This CDR3 comprises 17 residues. The junction had 7 bases not matched to a gene; V was cut back by 0 bases and J by 3 bases. Germline lookup yields CDR1 LGHNA and CDR2 YSLEER.

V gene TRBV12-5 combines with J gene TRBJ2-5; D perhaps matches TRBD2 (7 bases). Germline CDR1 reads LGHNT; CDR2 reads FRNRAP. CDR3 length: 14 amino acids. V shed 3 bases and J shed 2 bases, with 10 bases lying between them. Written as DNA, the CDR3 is TGTGCTAGTGGTTTCGGGGGGCGGCAAGAGACCCAGTACTTC. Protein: CASGFGGRQETQYF.

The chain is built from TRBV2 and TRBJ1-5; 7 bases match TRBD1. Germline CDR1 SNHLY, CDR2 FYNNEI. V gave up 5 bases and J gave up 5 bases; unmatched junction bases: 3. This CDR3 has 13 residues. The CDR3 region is CASSLDRDQPQHF. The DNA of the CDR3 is TGTGCCAGCAGTCTAGACAGGGATCAGCCCCAGCATTTT.

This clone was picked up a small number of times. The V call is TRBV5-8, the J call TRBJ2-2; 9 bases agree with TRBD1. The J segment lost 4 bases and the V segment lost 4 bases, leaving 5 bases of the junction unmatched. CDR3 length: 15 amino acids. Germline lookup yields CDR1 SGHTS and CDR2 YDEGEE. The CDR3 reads CASSKQGAGTGELFF. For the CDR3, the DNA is TGTGCCAGCAGCAAACAGGGGGCAGGCACCGGGGAGCTGTTTTTT.

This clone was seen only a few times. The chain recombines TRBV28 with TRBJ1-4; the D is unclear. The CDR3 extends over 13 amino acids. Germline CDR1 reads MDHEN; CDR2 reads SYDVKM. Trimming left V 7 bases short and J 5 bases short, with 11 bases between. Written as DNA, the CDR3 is TGTGCCAGCAACACCCCCGGGAATGAAAAACTGTTTTTT. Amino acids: CASNTPGNEKLFF.

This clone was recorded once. The CDR3 sequence is CASSPSVSAYEQYF. The CDR3 nucleotides are TGTGCCAGCTCACCGAGCGTATCAGCCTACGAGCAGTACTTC. The chain is built from TRBV18 and TRBJ2-7; D call uncertain. The CDR3 is made up of 14 amino acids. Between the trimmed V and J ends, which lost 3 bases and 2 bases, there was a span of 11 bases. The germline V gene encodes CDR1 KGHSH and CDR2 LQKENI.

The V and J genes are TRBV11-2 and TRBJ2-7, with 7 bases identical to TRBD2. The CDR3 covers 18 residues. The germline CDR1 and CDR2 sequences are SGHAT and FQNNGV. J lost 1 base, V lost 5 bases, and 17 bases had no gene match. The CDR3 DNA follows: TGTGCCAGCAGCCCCATGGGGGGGTCCGACATTGAGTCCTACGAGCAGTACTTC. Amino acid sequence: CASSPMGGSDIESYEQYF.

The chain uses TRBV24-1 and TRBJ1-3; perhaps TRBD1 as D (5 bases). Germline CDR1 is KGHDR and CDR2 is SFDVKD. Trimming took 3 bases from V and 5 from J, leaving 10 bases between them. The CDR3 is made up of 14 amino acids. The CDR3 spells CATSDPGLRNTIYF. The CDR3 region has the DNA TGTGCCACCAGTGATCCAGGGTTGAGAAACACCATATATTTT.

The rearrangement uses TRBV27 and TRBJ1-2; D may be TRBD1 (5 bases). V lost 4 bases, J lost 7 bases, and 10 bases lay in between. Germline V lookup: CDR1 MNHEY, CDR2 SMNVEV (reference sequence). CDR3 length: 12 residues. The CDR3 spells CASSSGGSGYTF. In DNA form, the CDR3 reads TGTGCCAGCAGTTCTGGGGGGTCTGGCTACACCTTC.

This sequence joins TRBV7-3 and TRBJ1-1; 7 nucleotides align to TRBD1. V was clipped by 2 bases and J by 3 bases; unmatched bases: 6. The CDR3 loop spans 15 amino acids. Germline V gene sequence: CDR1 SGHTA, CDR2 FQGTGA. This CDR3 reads CASSLYGRGDTEAFF. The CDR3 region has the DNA TGTGCCAGCAGCTTATATGGCAGGGGGGACACTGAAGCTTTCTTT. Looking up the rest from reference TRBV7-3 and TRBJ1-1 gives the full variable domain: GAGVSQTPSNKVTEKGKYVELRCDPISGHTALYWYRQSLGQGPEFLIYFQGTGAADDSGLPNDRFFAVRPEGSVSTLKIQRTERGDSAVYLCASSLYGRGDTEAFFGQGTRLTVV.

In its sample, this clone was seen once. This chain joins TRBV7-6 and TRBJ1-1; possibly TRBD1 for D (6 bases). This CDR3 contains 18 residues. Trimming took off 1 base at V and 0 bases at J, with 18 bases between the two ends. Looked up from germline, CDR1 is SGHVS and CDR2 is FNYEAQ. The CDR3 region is CASSLEPPRGRLNTEAFF. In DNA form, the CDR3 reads TGTGCCAGCAGCTTAGAGCCCCCCAGGGGCCGCTTGAACACTGAAGCTTTCTTT.

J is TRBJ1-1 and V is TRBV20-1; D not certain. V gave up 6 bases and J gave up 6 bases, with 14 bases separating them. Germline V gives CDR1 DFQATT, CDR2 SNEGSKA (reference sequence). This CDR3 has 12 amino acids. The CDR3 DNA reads TGCAGTGCCAGTCAGGTGAGGGCTGAAGCTTTCTTT. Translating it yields CSASQVRAEAFF.

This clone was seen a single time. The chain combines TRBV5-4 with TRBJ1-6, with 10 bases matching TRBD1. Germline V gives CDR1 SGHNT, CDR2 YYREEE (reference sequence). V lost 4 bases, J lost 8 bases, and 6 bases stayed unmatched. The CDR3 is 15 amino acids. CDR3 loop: CASSASGTGDSPLHF. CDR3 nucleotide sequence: TGTGCCAGCAGCGCCTCCGGGACAGGGGATTCACCCCTCCACTTT. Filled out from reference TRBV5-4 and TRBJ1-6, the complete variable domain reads ETGVTQSPTHLIKTRGQQVTLRCSSQSGHNTVSWYQQALGQGPQFIFQYYREEENGRGNFPPRFSGLQFPNYSSELNVNALELDDSALYLCASSASGTGDSPLHFGNGTRLTVT.

This CDR3 reads CATTPGQGAGGNSPLHF. CDR3 DNA sequence: TGTGCCACCACCCCGGGACAGGGGGCAGGGGGAAATTCACCCCTCCACTTT. This chain uses TRBV15 with TRBJ1-6; the match to TRBD1 covers 12 bases. CDR1 and CDR2 from the germline V gene are LNHNV and YYDKDF (reference sequence). The V segment lost 7 bases and the J segment 7 bases; nucleotides outside the gene matches: 11. The CDR3 spans 17 residues.

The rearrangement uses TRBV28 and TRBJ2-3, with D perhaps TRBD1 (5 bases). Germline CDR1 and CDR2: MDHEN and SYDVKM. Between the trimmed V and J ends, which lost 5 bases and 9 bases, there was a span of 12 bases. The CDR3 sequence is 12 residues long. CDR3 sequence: CASSVDRQTQYF. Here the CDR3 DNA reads TGTGCCAGCAGTGTCGACAGACAAACGCAGTATTTT.

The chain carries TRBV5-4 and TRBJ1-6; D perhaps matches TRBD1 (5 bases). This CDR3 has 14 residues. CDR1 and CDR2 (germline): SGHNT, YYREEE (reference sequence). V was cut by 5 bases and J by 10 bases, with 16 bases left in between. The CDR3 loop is CASSYDSRESPLHF. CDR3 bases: TGTGCCAGCAGTTACGACAGTCGGGAATCACCCCTCCACTTT.

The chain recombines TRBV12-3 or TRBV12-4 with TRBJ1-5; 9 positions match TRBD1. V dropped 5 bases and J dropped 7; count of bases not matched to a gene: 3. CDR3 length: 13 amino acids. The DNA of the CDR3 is TGTGCCAGCAGTGGACAGGGGCTGCAGCCCCAGCATTTT. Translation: CASSGQGLQPQHF.

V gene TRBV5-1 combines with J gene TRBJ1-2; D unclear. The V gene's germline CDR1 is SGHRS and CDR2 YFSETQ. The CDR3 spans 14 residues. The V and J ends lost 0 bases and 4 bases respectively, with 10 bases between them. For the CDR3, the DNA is TGCGCCAGCAGCTTGGCCACGGAGGCCTATGGCTACACCTTC. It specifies CASSLATEAYGYTF.

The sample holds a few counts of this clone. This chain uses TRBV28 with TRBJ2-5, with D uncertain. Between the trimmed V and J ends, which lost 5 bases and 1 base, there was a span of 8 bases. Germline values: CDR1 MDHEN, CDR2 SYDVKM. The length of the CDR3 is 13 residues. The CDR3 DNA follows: TGTGCCAGCAGTCCCCCCGCCCAAGAGACCCAGTACTTC. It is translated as CASSPPAQETQYF.

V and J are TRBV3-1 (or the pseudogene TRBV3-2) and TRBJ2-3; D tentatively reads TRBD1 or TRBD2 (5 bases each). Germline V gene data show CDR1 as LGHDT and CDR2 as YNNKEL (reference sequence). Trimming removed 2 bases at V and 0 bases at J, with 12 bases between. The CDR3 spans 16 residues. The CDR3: CASSQRDGMSTDTQYF. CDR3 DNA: TGTGCCAGCAGCCAACGGGACGGGATGAGCACAGATACGCAGTATTTT.